The text below deals with one T cell receptor beta chain. The data are from a study of CD8 T cells in Susac syndrome. With random hexamers, reverse transcription was performed on about 0.5 to 1 ug of RNA. In TCRdb, the immunoSEQ multiplex PCR reads were re-called with MiXCR into one record per CDR3 protein. Among roughly 200,000 distinct CDR3 sequences listed, 95% were seen once. TEMRA cells were FACS-enriched, while CD8+ and CD4+ T cells were negatively isolated. This CDR3 comprises 15 residues. V lost 2 bases, J lost 2 bases, and 10 bases lay in between. Per the germline V gene, CDR1 is MNHEY and CDR2 is SMNVEV (reference sequence).

V and J are TRBV27 and TRBJ2-1; TRBD2 is a possible D gene (5 bases). This TCR was recovered from a human donor with multiple sclerosis. The sample was CD4+ T cells from PBMCs. The CDR3 DNA sequence: TGTGCCAGCAGTTTAAGAGGGTCTCCCTACAATGAGCAGTTCTTC. Translation: CASSLRGSPYNEQFF.